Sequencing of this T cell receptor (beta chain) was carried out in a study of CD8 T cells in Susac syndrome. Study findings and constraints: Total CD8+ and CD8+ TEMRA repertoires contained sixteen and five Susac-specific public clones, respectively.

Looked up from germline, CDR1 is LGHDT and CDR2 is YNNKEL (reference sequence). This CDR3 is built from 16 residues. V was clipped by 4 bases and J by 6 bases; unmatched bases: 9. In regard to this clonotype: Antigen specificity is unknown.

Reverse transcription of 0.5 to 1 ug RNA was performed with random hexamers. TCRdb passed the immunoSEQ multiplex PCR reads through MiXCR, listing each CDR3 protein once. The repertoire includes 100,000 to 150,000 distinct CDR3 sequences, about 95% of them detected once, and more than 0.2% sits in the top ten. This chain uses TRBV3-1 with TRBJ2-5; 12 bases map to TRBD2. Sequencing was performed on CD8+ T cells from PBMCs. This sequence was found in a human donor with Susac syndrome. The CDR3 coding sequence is TGTGCCAGCAGCCCTCCTAGCGGGGGGGGATATAAGACCCAGTACTTC. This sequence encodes CASSPPSGGGYKTQYF.